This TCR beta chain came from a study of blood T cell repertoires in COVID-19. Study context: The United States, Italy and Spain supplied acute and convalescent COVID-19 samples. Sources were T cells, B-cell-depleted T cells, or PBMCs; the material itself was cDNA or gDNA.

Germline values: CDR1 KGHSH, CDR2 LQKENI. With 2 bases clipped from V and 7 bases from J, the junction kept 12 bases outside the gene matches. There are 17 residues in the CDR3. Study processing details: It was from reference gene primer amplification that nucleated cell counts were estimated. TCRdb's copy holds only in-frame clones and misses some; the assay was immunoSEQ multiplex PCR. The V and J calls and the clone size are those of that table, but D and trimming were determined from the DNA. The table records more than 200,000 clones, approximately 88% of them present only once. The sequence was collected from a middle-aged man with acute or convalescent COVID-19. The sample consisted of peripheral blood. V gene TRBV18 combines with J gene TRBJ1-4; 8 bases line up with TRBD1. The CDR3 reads CASSPSTAGTGSEKLFF. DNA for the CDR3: TGTGCCAGCTCACCATCGACTGCCGGGACAGGATCTGAAAAACTGTTTTTT.